This T cell receptor beta chain is drawn from a study of blood T cell repertoires in COVID-19. Overall study: Whether acute or convalescent, the COVID-19 samples came from the United States, Italy and Spain. PBMCs, B-cell-depleted T cells, or T cells provided the cDNA or gDNA that made up the material.

Germline V gives CDR1 KGHDR, CDR2 SFDVKD. The V segment lost 3 bases and the J segment 4 bases; nucleotides outside the gene matches: 5. The CDR3 is 15 amino acids. In its sample, this clone was seen once. In the source study's methods: For nucleated cells, counts were estimated from reference gene primer amplification. Profiled with immunoSEQ multiplex PCR; TCRdb holds only in-frame clones, not every one. That table gives V, J and clone size, and the DNA gave D and trimming. The sample records 120,000 or so clones, roughly 80% being singletons. The sequenced material came from peripheral blood. J is TRBJ2-1 and V is TRBV24-1, with 7 bases fitting TRBD1. The TCR was taken from a woman aged 60 to 75 with acute or convalescent COVID-19. The CDR3 spells CATSDDRARYNEQFF. CDR3 nucleotides: TGTGCCACCAGTGATGACAGGGCCAGGTACAATGAGCAGTTCTTC.